This T cell receptor (beta chain) was documented in a study of blood T cell repertoires in COVID-19. In the study's own analysis: From reference gene primer amplification, estimates of nucleated cell counts were derived. Profiled with immunoSEQ multiplex PCR; TCRdb holds only in-frame clones, not every one. The V and J calls and clone size are taken from that table; D and trimming were inferred from the DNA. Among more than 250,000 clones listed, around 89% were seen once. The CDR3 is 19 residues long. Losses at the gene ends were 4 bases for V and 3 bases for J; bases not matched to a gene: 11. CDR1 is LGHDT and CDR2 is YNNKEL in the germline V gene (reference sequence). The participants were between roughly 18 and 89 years old and came from 24 US areas.

What was sequenced was PBMCs or T cells enriched from blood (not recorded which). The chain employs TRBV3-1 (or the pseudogene TRBV3-2) and TRBJ2-6; 11 nucleotides line up with TRBD1. The receptor comes from a woman between 18 and 29 years old with acute COVID-19. CDR3 residues: CASSPTFGQGAFGANVLTF. The CDR3 DNA is TGTGCCAGCAGCCCCACCTTTGGACAGGGGGCGTTTGGGGCCAACGTCCTGACTTTC.